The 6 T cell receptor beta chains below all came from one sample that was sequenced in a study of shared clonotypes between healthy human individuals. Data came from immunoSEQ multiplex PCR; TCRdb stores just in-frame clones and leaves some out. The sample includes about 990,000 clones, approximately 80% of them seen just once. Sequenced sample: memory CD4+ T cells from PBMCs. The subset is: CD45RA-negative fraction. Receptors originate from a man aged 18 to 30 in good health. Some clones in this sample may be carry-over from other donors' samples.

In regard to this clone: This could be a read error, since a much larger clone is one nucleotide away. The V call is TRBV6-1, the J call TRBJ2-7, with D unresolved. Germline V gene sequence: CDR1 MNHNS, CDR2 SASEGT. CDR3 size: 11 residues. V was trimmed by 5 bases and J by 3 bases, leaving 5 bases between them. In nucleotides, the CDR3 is TGTGCCAGCAGTTTCTACTACGAGCAGTACTTC. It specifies CASSFYYEQYF.

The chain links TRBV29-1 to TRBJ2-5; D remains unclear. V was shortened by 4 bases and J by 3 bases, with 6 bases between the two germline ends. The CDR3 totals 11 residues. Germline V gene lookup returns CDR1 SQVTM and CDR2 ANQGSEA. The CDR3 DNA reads TGCAGCGTTGTCGCAGAAGAGACCCAGTACTTC. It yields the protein CSVVAEETQYF. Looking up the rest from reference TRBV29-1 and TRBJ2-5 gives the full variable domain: SAVISQKPSRDICQRGTSLTIQCQVDSQVTMMFWYRQQPGQSLTLIATANQGSEATYESGFVIDKFPISRPNLTFSTLTVSNMSPEDSSIYLCSVVAEETQYFGPGTRLLVL.

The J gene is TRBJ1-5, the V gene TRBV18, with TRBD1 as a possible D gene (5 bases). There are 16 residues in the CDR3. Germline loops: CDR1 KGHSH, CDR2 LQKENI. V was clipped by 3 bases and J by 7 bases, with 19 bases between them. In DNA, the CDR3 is TGTGCCAGCTCACCTGGGGCGGGGCGGAAAGAGCAGCCCCAGCATTTT. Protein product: CASSPGAGRKEQPQHF.

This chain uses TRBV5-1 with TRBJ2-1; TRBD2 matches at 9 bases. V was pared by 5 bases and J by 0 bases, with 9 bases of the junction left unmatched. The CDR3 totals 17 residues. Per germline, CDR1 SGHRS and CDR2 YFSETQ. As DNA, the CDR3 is TGCGCCAGCAGTTCGACTAGCGGCATTAGCTCCTACAATGAGCAGTTCTTC. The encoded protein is CASSSTSGISSYNEQFF. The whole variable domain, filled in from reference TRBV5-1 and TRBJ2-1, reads KAGVTQTPRYLIKTRGQQVTLSCSPISGHRSVSWYQQTPGQGLQFLFEYFSETQRNKGNFPGRFSGRQFSNSRSEMNVSTLELGDSALYLCASSSTSGISSYNEQFFGPGTRLTVL.

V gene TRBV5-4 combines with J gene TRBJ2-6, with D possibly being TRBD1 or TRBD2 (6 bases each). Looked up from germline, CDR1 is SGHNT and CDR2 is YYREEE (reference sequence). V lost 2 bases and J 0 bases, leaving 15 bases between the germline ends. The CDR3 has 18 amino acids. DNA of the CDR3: TGTGCCAGCAGCTTATCTACGGGGGCGGGCTCTGGGGCCAACGTCCTGACTTTC. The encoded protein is CASSLSTGAGSGANVLTF.

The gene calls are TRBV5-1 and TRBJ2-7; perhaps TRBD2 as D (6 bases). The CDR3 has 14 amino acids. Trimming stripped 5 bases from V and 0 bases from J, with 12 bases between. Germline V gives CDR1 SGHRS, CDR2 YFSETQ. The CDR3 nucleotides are TGCGCCAGCAGGGCGGGACCTAGCTCCTACGAGCAGTACTTC. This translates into CASRAGPSSYEQYF. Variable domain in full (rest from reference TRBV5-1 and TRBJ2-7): KAGVTQTPRYLIKTRGQQVTLSCSPISGHRSVSWYQQTPGQGLQFLFEYFSETQRNKGNFPGRFSGRQFSNSRSEMNVSTLELGDSALYLCASRAGPSSYEQYFGPGTRLTVT.